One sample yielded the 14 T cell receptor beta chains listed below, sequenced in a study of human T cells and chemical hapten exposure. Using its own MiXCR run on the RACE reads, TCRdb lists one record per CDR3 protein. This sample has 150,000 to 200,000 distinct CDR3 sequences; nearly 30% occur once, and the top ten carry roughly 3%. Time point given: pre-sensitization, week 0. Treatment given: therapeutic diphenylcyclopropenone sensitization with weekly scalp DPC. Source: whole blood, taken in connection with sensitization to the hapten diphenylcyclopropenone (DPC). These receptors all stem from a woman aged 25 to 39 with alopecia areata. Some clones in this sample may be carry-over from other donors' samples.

CDR3: CASSGSTGRAGELFF. The CDR3 DNA reads as TGTGCCAGCAGCGGATCGACAGGGAGGGCCGGGGAGCTGTTTTTT. The V call is TRBV7-9, the J call TRBJ2-2, with D possibly called TRBD1 or TRBD2 (7 bases each). Trimming removed 5 bases at V and 6 bases at J, with 16 bases between. Germline V gene data show CDR1 as SEHNR and CDR2 as FQNEAQ (reference sequence). CDR3 length equals 15 residues.

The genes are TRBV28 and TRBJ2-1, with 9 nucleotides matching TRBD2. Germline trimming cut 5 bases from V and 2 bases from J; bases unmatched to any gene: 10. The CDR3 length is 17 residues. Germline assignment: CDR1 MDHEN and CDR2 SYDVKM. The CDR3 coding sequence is TGTGCCAGCAGTCCCGGACTCATAGCGGGGGCCTACAATGAGCAGTTCTTC. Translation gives CASSPGLIAGAYNEQFF.

CDR3 nucleotide sequence: TGTGCCAGCAGTTCCGCAGGGTTTACTGAAGCTTTCTTT. Its translation is CASSSAGFTEAFF. The chain carries TRBV6-2 or TRBV6-3 and TRBJ1-1; D is possibly TRBD1 (5 bases). This CDR3 is 13 amino acids long. V gave up 4 bases and J gave up 5 bases, with 11 bases separating them. Germline V lookup: CDR1 MNHEY, CDR2 SVGEGT.

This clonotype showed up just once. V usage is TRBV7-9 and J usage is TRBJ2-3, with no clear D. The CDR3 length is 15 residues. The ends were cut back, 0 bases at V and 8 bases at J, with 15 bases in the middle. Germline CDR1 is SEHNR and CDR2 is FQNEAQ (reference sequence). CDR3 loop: CASSLATGPMGTQYF. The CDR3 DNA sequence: TGTGCCAGCAGCTTAGCCACCGGACCCATGGGTACGCAGTATTTT.

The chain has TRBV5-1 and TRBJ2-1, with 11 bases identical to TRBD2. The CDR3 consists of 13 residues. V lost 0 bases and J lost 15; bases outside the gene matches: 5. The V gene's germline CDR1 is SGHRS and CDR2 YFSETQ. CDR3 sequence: CASSLAGLAGLFF. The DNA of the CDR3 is TGCGCCAGCAGCTTGGCCGGACTAGCGGGTTTGTTCTTC.

The CDR3 bases are TGTGCCAGCAGCCAAGAGCTAGCACGGGCGGGAGATACGCAGTATTTT. Its protein is CASSQELARAGDTQYF. The chain uses TRBV4-2 and TRBJ2-3, with D tentatively TRBD2 (5 bases). CDR3 length: 16 amino acids. Trimming left V 0 bases short and J 5 bases short, with 15 bases between. Germline V lookup: CDR1 LGHNA, CDR2 YNFKEQ.

The CDR3 region has the DNA TGTGCCAGCAGCCGGGACAGCACCAAGGGAACCTACGAGCAGTACTTC. This gives the protein CASSRDSTKGTYEQYF. J is TRBJ2-7 and V is TRBV5-4, with 7 positions matching TRBD1. The length of the CDR3 is 16 residues. Germline CDR1 is SGHNT and CDR2 is YYREEE (reference sequence). The trim removed 4 bases at V and 2 bases at J, leaving 12 bases unmatched. Together with reference TRBV5-4 and TRBJ2-7, the CDR3 gives the full variable domain: ETGVTQSPTHLIKTRGQQVTLRCSSQSGHNTVSWYQQALGQGPQFIFQYYREEENGRGNFPPRFSGLQFPNYSSELNVNALELDDSALYLCASSRDSTKGTYEQYFGPGTRLTVT.

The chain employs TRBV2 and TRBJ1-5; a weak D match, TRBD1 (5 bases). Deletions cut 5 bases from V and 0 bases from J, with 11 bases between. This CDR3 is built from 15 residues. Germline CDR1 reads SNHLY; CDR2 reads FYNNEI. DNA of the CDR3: TGTGCCAGCAGTTCCCAGGGATATAGCAATCAGCCCCAGCATTTT. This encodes CASSSQGYSNQPQHF. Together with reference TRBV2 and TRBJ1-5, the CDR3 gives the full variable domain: EPEVTQTPSHQVTQMGQEVILRCVPISNHLYFYWYRQILGQKVEFLVSFYNNEISEKSEIFDDQFSVERPDGSNFTLKIRSTKLEDSAMYFCASSSQGYSNQPQHFGDGTRLSIL.

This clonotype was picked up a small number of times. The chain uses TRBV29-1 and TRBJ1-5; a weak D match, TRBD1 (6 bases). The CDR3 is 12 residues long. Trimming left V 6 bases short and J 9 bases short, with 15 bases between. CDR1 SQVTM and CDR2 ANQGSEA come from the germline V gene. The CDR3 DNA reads TGCAGCGTCCGGACAGCGGGGGGGCCCCAGCATTTT. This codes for CSVRTAGGPQHF.

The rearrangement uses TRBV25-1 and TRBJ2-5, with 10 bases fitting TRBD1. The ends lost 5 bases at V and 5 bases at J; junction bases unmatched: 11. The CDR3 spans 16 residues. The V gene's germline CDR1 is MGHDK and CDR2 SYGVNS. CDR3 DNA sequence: TGTGCCAGCAGTCCAACCCGCGGGACAGGGGTTGAGACCCAGTACTTC. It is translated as CASSPTRGTGVETQYF.

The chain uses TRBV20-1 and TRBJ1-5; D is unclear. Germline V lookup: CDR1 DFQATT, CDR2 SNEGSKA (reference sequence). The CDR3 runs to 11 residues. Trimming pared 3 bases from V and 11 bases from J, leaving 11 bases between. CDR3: CSARIAGAQHF. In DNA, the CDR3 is TGCAGTGCTAGGATTGCGGGAGCCCAGCATTTT.

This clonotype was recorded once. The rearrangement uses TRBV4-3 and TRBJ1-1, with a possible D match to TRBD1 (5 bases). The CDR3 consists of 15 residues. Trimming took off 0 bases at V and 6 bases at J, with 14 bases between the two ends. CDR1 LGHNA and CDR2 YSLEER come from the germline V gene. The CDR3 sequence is CASSQEPGGRAEAFF. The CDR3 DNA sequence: TGCGCCAGCAGCCAAGAGCCCGGGGGTAGGGCTGAAGCTTTCTTT.

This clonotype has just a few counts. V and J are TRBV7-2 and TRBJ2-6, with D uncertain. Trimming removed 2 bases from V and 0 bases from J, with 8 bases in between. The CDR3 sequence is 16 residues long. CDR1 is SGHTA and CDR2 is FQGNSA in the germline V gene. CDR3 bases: TGTGCCAGCAGCTTAATACGCCTCTCTGGGGCCAACGTCCTGACTTTC. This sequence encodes CASSLIRLSGANVLTF. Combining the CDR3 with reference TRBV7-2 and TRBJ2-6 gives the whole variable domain GAGVSQSPSNKVTEKGKDVELRCDPISGHTALYWYRQSLGQGLEFLIYFQGNSAPDKSGLPSDRFSAERTGGSVSTLTIQRTQQEDSAVYLCASSLIRLSGANVLTFGAGSRLTVL.

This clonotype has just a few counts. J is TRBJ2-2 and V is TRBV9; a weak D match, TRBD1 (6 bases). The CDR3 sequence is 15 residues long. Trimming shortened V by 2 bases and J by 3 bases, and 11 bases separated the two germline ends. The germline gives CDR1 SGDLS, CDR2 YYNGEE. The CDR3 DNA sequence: TGTGCCAGCAGCGTTGGGGACACTCACACCGGGGAGCTGTTTTTT. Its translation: CASSVGDTHTGELFF.